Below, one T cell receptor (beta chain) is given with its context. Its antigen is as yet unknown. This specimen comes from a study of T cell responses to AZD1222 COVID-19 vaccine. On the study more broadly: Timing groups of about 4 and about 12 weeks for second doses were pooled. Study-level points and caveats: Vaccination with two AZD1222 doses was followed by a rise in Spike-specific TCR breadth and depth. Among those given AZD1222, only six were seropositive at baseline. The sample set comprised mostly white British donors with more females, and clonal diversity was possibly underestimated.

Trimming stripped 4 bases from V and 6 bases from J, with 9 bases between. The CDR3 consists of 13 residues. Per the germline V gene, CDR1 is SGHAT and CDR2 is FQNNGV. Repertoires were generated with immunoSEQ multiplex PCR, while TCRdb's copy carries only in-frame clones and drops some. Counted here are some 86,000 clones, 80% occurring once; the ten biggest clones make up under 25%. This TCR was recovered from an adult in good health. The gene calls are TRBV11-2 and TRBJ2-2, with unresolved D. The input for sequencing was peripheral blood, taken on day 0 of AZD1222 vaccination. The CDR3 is CASSSPGPGELFF. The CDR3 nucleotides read TGTGCCAGCAGCTCACCCGGGCCCGGGGAGCTGTTTTTT. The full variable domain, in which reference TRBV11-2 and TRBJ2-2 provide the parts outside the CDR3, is EAGVAQSPRYKIIEKRQSVAFWCNPISGHATLYWYQQILGQGPKLLIQFQNNGVVDDSQLPKDRFSAERLKGVDSTLKIQPAKLEDSAVYLCASSSPGPGELFFGEGSRLTVL.